What follows are 17 T cell receptor beta chains derived from one specimen sequenced in a study of beta chain features in type 1 diabetes. Expressed TCRB transcripts got sequenced, as all isolated RNA was reverse transcribed. Libraries were prepared by immunoSEQ multiplex PCR; TCRdb keeps only in-frame clonotypes and omits some of them. The repertoire holds under 450,000 clones, with approximately 15% as singletons. The sample comprised naive CD4+ T cells from blood. Every receptor here comes from a man under 40 in good health.

For this clone: Since no conserved phenylalanine or tryptophan closes the CDR3, a read error is the likely cause. No DNA is shown, since the ends of the CDR3 on it are uncertain; the CDR3 is the one TCRdb lists. The chain employs TRBV9 and TRBJ2-7; TRBD2, the table's D call, was not compared with the DNA. The CDR3 is 11 amino acids in total, end residues counted. Germline CDR1 reads SGDLS; CDR2 reads YYNGEE. CDR3 sequence: CASSVDIAGAH.

This sequence joins TRBV7-2 and TRBJ2-7; D remains unclear. There are 15 residues in the CDR3. Trimming took off 3 bases at V and 1 base at J, with 13 bases between the two ends. Germline V gene lookup returns CDR1 SGHTA and CDR2 FQGNSA. This CDR3 is CASSFGDARSYEQYV. The CDR3 DNA reads as TGTGCCAGCAGCTTTGGGGATGCAAGGTCCTACGAGCAGTACGTC.

This clone was detected a few times. The V call is TRBV2, the J call TRBJ1-1; D call uncertain. Between the trimmed V and J ends, which lost 7 bases and 7 bases, there was a span of 16 bases. CDR1 SNHLY and CDR2 FYNNEI come from the germline V gene. This CDR3 region has 13 residues. The CDR3 loop reads CASIGVSLREAFF. DNA of the CDR3: TGTGCCAGCATAGGTGTCAGCCTCCGTGAAGCTTTCTTT. The complete variable domain, with remaining parts taken from reference TRBV2 and TRBJ1-1, reads EPEVTQTPSHQVTQMGQEVILRCVPISNHLYFYWYRQILGQKVEFLVSFYNNEISEKSEIFDDQFSVERPDGSNFTLKIRSTKLEDSAMYFCASIGVSLREAFFGQGTRLTVV.

This clone was detected many times. The chain combines TRBV10-3 with TRBJ2-7; D is uncertain. With 5 bases removed from V and 1 base from J, the gap between germline ends came to 15 bases. The CDR3 covers 15 residues. The germline CDR1 and CDR2 sequences are ENHRY and SYGVKD. The CDR3 DNA reads as TGTGCCATCAGTCTCGGAGCTGGGATGTCCTACGAGCAGTACTTC. This codes for CAISLGAGMSYEQYF.

The rearrangement joins TRBV7-2 to TRBJ2-7; D uncertain. The CDR3 totals 14 residues. Per germline, CDR1 SGHTA and CDR2 FQGNSA. Trimming removed 5 bases from V and 1 base from J, with 12 bases in between. This CDR3 is CASSPRRLSYEQYF. The CDR3, as DNA: TGTGCCAGCAGCCCGAGACGTCTTTCCTACGAGCAGTACTTC.

This chain uses TRBV19 with TRBJ2-7; 7 bases map to TRBD1. CDR1 is LNHDA and CDR2 is SQIVND in the germline V gene (reference sequence). With V trimmed by 3 bases and J by 6 bases, 5 bases remained unmatched. This CDR3 contains 13 residues. The DNA for the CDR3 is TGTGCCAGTAGTATCCCGGACAGGCGCGAGCAGTACTTC. Residues: CASSIPDRREQYF.

The chain carries TRBV11-2 and TRBJ2-7, with 8 positions matching TRBD2. The germline gives CDR1 SGHAT, CDR2 FQNNGV. The trim removed 5 bases at V and 0 bases at J, leaving 9 bases unmatched. The CDR3 has 16 amino acids. Here the CDR3 DNA reads TGTGCCAGCAGCCTGCCTAGCGGGCGGAGCTCCTACGAGCAGTACTTC. Translated: CASSLPSGRSSYEQYF.

This clone was detected only a few times. The V call is TRBV19, the J call TRBJ1-6; D is ambiguous. CDR3 length equals 13 residues. V lost 3 bases and J 6 bases, leaving 6 bases between the germline ends. Germline lookup yields CDR1 LNHDA and CDR2 SQIVND (reference sequence). This chain's CDR3 is CASSIMFNSPLHF. The CDR3 coding sequence is TGTGCCAGTAGTATCATGTTTAATTCACCCCTCCACTTT.

The table lists this clone with a few counts. V gene TRBV5-6 combines with J gene TRBJ1-5; D gene ambiguous. The CDR3 loop spans 15 amino acids. CDR1 and CDR2 from the germline V gene are SGHDT and YYEEEE. Trimming left V 1 base short and J 0 bases short, with 8 bases between. The CDR3 protein is CASSLLQYSNQPQHF. CDR3 in DNA: TGTGCCAGCAGCTTGCTTCAGTATAGCAATCAGCCCCAGCATTTT.

The V call is TRBV7-9, the J call TRBJ1-2; D call uncertain. V lost 0 bases to trimming and J lost 8 bases, with 19 bases between them. Germline CDR1 is SEHNR and CDR2 is FQNEAQ (reference sequence). The CDR3 has 16 residues. The CDR3 loop is CASSLAGNQLSSGYTF. The DNA for the CDR3 is TGTGCCAGCAGCTTAGCGGGCAACCAGCTCTCGAGCGGCTACACCTTC.

The chain has TRBV27 and TRBJ2-3, with 12 bases lining up with TRBD2. The CDR3 extends over 19 amino acids. CDR1 is MNHEY, CDR2 SMNVEV, per germline (reference sequence). With V trimmed by 5 bases and J by 0 bases, 12 bases remained unmatched. CDR3: CASSLAGLAGITSTDTQYF. The CDR3 DNA is TGTGCCAGCAGTCTAGCCGGACTAGCGGGAATAACTAGCACAGATACGCAGTATTTT.

A few counts support this clone. This chain links TRBV6-5 with TRBJ2-1; weak D call: TRBD2 (7 bases). Germline CDR1 reads MNHEY; CDR2 reads SVGAGI. The CDR3 has 13 residues. V was clipped by 5 bases and J by 5 bases, with 10 bases between them. This CDR3 is CASSGEGDNEQFF. The CDR3 DNA sequence: TGTGCCAGCAGTGGGGAGGGGGACAATGAGCAGTTCTTC.

V is TRBV4-1 and J is TRBJ2-5; D possibly matches TRBD1 or TRBD2 (5 bases each). The CDR3 is 15 residues long. Trimming removed 0 bases at V and 7 bases at J, with 15 bases between. From germline, CDR1 is MGHRA and CDR2 YSYEKL. This chain's CDR3 is CASSQELRGTGTQYF. The CDR3 DNA sequence: TGCGCCAGCAGCCAAGAGTTGAGGGGAACGGGGACCCAGTACTTC.

The J gene is TRBJ1-1, the V gene TRBV18, with 10 bases that match TRBD1. CDR1 is KGHSH and CDR2 is LQKENI in the germline V gene. The CDR3 spans 16 residues. The V segment lost 6 bases and the J segment 2 bases; nucleotides outside the gene matches: 9. CDR3 region: CASSPDRQGANTEAFF. CDR3 coding DNA: TGTGCCAGCTCTCCAGACCGACAGGGGGCTAACACTGAAGCTTTCTTT.

There are a few counts of this clone. The J gene is TRBJ2-5, the V gene TRBV4-1; D may be TRBD2 (6 bases). V was trimmed by 4 bases and J by 5 bases, leaving 20 bases between them. The CDR3 extends over 16 amino acids. Looked up from germline, CDR1 is MGHRA and CDR2 is YSYEKL. In DNA form, the CDR3 reads TGCGCCAGCAGCCCCTCTACGGGACTTCGAAGGGAGACCCAGTACTTC. Its protein is CASSPSTGLRRETQYF.

CDR3 nucleotide sequence: TGTGCCATCAGTGATACCCGGACAGGGTACGAGCAGTACGTC. Its protein product is CAISDTRTGYEQYV. The chain employs TRBV10-3 and TRBJ2-7; 8 nucleotides match TRBD1. The CDR3 totals 14 residues. Germline V CDR1 and CDR2: ENHRY, SYGVKD. J lost 4 bases, V lost 3 bases, and 5 bases had no gene match.

The chain carries TRBV5-4 and TRBJ2-1; 10 bases align to TRBD2. Trimming cost V 3 bases and J 9 bases; bases outside gene matches: 12. Germline-derived CDR1 and CDR2 are SGHNT and YYREEE (reference sequence). The CDR3 covers 16 residues. Here the CDR3 DNA reads TGTGCCAGCAGCTCAGGGACTAGCGCCCCCTCCCTTGAGCAGTTCTTC. The encoded protein is CASSSGTSAPSLEQFF.